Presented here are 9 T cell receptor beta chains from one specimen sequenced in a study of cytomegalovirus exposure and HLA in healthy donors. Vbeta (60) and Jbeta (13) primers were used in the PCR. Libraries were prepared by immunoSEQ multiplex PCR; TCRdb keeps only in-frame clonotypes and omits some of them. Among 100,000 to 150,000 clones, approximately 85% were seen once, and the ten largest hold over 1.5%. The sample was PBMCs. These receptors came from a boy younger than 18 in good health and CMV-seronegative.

DNA for the CDR3: TGTGCCAGCAGCAAGACAGGGGGCGCGTACTTC. Protein: CASSKTGGAYF. The chain has TRBV7-2 and TRBJ2-4, with TRBD1 matching 10 bases. From germline, CDR1 is SGHTA and CDR2 FQGNSA. V shed 5 bases, J shed 15 bases, and the junction held 4 bases outside the gene matches. This CDR3 is built from 11 residues.

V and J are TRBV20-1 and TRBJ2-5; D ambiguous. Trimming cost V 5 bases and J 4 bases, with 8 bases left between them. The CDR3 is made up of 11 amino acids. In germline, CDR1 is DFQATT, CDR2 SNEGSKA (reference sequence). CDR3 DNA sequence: TGCAGTGCTGCCGCAGGAGAGACCCAGTACTTC. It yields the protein CSAAAGETQYF.

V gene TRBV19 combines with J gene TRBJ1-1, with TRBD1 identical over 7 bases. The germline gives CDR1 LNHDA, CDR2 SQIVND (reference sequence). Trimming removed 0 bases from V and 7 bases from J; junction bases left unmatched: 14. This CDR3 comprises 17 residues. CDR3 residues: CASSIDTDRANIVEAFF. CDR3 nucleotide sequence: TGTGCCAGTAGTATAGATACAGACAGGGCCAATATCGTTGAAGCTTTCTTT.

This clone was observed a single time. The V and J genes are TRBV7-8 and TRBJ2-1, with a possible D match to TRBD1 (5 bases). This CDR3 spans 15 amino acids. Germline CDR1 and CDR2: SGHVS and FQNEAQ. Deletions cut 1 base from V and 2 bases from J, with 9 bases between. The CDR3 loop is CASSLVIGAYNEQFF. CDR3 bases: TGTGCCAGCAGCTTAGTAATAGGGGCCTACAATGAGCAGTTCTTC.

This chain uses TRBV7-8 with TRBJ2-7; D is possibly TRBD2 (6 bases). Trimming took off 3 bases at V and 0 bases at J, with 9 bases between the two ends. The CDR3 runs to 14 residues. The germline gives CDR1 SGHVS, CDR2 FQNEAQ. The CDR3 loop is CASSFGGISYEQYF. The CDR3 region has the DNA TGTGCCAGCAGCTTTGGCGGGATCTCCTACGAGCAGTACTTC.

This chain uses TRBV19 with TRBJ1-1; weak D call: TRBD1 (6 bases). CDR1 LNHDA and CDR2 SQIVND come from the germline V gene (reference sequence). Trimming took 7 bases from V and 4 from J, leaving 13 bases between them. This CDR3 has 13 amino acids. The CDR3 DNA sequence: TGTGCCAGTACTGGGGGCGTTGTCACTGAAGCTTTCTTT. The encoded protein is CASTGGVVTEAFF.

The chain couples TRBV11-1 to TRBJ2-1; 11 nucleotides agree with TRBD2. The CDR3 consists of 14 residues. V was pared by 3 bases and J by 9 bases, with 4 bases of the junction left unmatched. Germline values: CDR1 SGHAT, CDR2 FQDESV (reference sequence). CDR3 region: CASSFGLAGGEQFF. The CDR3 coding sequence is TGTGCCAGCAGCTTCGGACTAGCGGGCGGTGAGCAGTTCTTC.

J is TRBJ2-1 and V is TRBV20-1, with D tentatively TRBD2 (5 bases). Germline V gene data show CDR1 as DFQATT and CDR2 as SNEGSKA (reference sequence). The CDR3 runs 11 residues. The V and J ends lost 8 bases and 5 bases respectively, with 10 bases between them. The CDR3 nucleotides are TGCAGTAGAGGAGGAGACAATGAGCAGTTCTTC. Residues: CSRGGDNEQFF.

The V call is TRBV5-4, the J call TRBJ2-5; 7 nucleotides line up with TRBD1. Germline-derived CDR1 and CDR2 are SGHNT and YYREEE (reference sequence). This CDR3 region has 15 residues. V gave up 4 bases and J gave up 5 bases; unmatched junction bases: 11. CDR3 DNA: TGTGCCAGCAGCCCGGGACAGTTGGAACAGGAGACCCAGTACTTC. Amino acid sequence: CASSPGQLEQETQYF.